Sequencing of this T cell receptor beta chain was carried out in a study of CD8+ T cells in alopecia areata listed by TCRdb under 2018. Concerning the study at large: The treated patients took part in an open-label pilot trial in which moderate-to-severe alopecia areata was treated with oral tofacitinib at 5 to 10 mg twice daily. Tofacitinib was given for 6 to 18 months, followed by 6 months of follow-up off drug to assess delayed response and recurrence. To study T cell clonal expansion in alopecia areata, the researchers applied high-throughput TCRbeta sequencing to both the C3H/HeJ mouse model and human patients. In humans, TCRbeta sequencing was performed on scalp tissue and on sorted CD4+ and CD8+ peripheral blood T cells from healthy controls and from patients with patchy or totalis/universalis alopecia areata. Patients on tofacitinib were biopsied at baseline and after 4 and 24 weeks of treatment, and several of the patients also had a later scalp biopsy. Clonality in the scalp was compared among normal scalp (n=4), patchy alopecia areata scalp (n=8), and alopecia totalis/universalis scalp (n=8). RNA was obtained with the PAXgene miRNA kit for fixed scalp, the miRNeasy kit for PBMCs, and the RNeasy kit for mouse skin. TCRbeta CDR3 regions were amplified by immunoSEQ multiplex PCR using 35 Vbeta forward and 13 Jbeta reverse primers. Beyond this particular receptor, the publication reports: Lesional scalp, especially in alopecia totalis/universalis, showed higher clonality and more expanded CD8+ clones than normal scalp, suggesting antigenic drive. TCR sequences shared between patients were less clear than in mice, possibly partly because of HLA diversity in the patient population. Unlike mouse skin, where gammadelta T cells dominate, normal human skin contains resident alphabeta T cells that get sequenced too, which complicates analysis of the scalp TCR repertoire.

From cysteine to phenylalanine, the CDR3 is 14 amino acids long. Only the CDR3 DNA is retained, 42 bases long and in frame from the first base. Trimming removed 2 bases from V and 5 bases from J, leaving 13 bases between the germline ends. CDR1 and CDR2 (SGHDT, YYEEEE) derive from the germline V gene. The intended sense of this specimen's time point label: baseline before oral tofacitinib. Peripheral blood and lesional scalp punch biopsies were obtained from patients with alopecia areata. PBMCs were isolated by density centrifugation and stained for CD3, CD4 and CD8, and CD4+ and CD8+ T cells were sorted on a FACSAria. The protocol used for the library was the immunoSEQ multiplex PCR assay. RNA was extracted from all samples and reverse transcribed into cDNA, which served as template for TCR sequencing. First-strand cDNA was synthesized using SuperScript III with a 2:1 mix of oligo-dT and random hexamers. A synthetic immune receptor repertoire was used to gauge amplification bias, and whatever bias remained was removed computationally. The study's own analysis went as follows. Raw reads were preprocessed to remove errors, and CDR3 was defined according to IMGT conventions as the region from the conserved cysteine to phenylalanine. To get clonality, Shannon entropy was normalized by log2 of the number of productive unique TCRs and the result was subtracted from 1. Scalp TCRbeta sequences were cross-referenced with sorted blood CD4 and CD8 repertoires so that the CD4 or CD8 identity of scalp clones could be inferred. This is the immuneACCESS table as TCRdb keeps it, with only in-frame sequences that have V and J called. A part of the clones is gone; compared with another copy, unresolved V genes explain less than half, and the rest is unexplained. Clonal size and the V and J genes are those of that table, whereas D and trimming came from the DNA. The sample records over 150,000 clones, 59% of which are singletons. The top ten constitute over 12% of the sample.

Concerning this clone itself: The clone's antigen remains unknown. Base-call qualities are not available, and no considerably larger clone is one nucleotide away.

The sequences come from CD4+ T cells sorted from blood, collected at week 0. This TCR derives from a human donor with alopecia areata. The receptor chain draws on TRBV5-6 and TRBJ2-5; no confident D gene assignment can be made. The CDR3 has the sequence CASSFDGFWETQYF. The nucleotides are TGTGCCAGCAGCTTCGATGGGTTCTGGGAGACCCAGTACTTC. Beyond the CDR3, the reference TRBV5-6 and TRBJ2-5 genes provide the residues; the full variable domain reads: DAGVTQSPTHLIKTRGQQVTLRCSPKSGHDTVSWYQQALGQGPQFIFQYYEEEERQRGNFPDRFSGHQFPNYSSELNVNALLLGDSALYLCASSFDGFWETQYFGPGTRLLVL.